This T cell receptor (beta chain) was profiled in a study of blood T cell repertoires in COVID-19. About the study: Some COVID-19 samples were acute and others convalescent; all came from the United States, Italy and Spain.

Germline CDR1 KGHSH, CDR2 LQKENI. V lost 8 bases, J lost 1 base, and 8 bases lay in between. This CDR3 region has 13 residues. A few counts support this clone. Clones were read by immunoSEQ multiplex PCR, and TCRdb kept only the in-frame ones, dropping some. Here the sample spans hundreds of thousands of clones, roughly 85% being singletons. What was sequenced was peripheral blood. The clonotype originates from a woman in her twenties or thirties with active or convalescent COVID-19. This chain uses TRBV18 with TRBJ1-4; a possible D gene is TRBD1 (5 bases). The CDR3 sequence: CASSRETNEKLFF. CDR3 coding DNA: TGTGCCAGCAGCAGGGAAACTAATGAAAAACTGTTTTTT.